The 10 T cell receptor beta chains presented below share a single source sample, sequenced in a study of shared clonotypes between healthy human individuals. Clones were read by immunoSEQ multiplex PCR, and TCRdb kept only the in-frame ones, dropping some. The table has 1.5 million to 2.5 million clones, over 85% seen once. Only CD45RO-negative cells positively selected for CCR7 counted as naive CD8 cells, so terminally differentiated effector memory CD45RA+ cells were excluded. Sequenced material: naive CD8+ T cells sorted from blood. These receptors came from a man between 18 and 29 years old in good health.

The chain employs TRBV27 and TRBJ2-7, with D perhaps matching TRBD2 (5 bases). V was shortened by 3 bases and J by 2 bases, with 14 bases between the two germline ends. CDR3 length: 15 residues. Looked up from germline, CDR1 is MNHEY and CDR2 is SMNVEV (reference sequence). CDR3 DNA: TGTGCCAGCAGTTTGGTCGGGGATGGGACCTACGAGCAGTACTTC. Encoded protein: CASSLVGDGTYEQYF.

The count of this clone is one. This same CDR3 is encoded by further DNA sequences in the sample. The chain is built from TRBV6-5 and TRBJ2-7; 9 nucleotides align to TRBD1. CDR3 length: 14 amino acids. From germline, CDR1 is MNHEY and CDR2 SVGAGI. Trimming at V came to 6 bases and at J to 2 bases, leaving 5 bases not matched to a gene. The CDR3 nucleotides read TGTGCCAGCAGCGCCGGGACAGGGACCTACGAGCAGTACTTC. Translating it yields CASSAGTGTYEQYF.

The chain joins TRBV29-1 to TRBJ2-2; D is perhaps TRBD2 (6 bases). This CDR3 contains 14 residues. V lost 6 bases to trimming and J lost 7 bases, with 18 bases between them. Per germline, CDR1 SQVTM and CDR2 ANQGSEA. CDR3 sequence (DNA): TGCAGCGTCTATCTAACGGGACTCTTCGGGGAGCTGTTTTTT. Protein: CSVYLTGLFGELFF.

This clone occurred once. The chain recombines TRBV4-1 with TRBJ2-3, with D possibly matching TRBD2 (5 bases). V was pared by 1 base and J by 0 bases, with 11 bases between. Germline CDR1 is MGHRA and CDR2 is YSYEKL. This CDR3 has 16 residues. In nucleotides, the CDR3 is TGCGCCAGCAGCCAAGTCTTGGGGAGCAGCACAGATACGCAGTATTTT. It codes for CASSQVLGSSTDTQYF.

In nucleotides, the CDR3 is TGTGCCAGCAGTTACTCATCGGGGGAAGGCGGCGAGCAGTACTTC. This encodes CASSYSSGEGGEQYF. V is TRBV6-6 and J is TRBJ2-7, with D possibly matching TRBD2 (6 bases). Germline assignment: CDR1 MNHNY and CDR2 SVGAGI (reference sequence). V was pared by 0 bases and J by 6 bases, with 15 bases between. CDR3 length: 15 amino acids.

DNA of the CDR3: TGCGCCAGCAGCCAAGTGGTAGAGGGGGCCGCTGAGCAGTTCTTC. It translates to CASSQVVEGAAEQFF. This rearrangement joins TRBV4-3 to TRBJ2-1; 7 nucleotides align to TRBD1. Trimming took 1 base from V and 9 from J; bases not matched to a gene: 9. Germline V gene lookup returns CDR1 LGHNA and CDR2 YSLEER. This CDR3 comprises 15 residues.

The chain uses TRBV4-1 and TRBJ1-2; maybe TRBD1 (5 bases). Trimming left V 1 base short and J 5 bases short, with 14 bases between. The germline CDR1 and CDR2 sequences are MGHRA and YSYEKL. This CDR3 spans 15 amino acids. This chain's CDR3 is CASSQARGEGYGYTF. As DNA, the CDR3 is TGCGCCAGCAGCCAAGCGAGGGGCGAAGGTTATGGCTACACCTTC.

This chain connects TRBV10-2 to TRBJ2-7; 8 bases map to TRBD1. In germline, CDR1 is WSHSY, CDR2 SAAADI. Trimming took 8 bases from V and 1 from J; bases not matched to a gene: 10. This CDR3 comprises 15 residues. Here the CDR3 DNA reads TGCGCCAGCGAATCCCCTGGGACAGGATCCTACGAGCAGTACTTC. This sequence encodes CASESPGTGSYEQYF.

The genes are TRBV7-3 and TRBJ2-5; 8 bases fit TRBD2. The germline V gene encodes CDR1 SGHTA and CDR2 FQGTGA. The V and J ends lost 5 bases and 3 bases, in that order; junction bases with no gene match: 11. This CDR3 is built from 16 residues. The CDR3 nucleotides read TGTGCCAGCAGCCGGGGCTTCGGCGGGGGGAAAGAGACCCAGTACTTC. Protein product: CASSRGFGGGKETQYF. The variable domain in full, completed from reference TRBV7-3 and TRBJ2-5, reads GAGVSQTPSNKVTEKGKYVELRCDPISGHTALYWYRQSLGQGPEFLIYFQGTGAADDSGLPNDRFFAVRPEGSVSTLKIQRTERGDSAVYLCASSRGFGGGKETQYFGPGTRLLVL.

Remarks on this clone: The same CDR3 arises from other DNA sequences in this sample as well. This chain uses TRBV6-5 with TRBJ2-7; 7 bases match TRBD2. V dropped 4 bases and J dropped 2; count of bases not matched to a gene: 2. The CDR3 extends over 13 amino acids. Germline values: CDR1 MNHEY, CDR2 SVGAGI. This chain's CDR3 is CASSFSGAYEQYF. The CDR3 bases are TGTGCCAGCAGTTTCAGCGGGGCCTACGAGCAGTACTTC.